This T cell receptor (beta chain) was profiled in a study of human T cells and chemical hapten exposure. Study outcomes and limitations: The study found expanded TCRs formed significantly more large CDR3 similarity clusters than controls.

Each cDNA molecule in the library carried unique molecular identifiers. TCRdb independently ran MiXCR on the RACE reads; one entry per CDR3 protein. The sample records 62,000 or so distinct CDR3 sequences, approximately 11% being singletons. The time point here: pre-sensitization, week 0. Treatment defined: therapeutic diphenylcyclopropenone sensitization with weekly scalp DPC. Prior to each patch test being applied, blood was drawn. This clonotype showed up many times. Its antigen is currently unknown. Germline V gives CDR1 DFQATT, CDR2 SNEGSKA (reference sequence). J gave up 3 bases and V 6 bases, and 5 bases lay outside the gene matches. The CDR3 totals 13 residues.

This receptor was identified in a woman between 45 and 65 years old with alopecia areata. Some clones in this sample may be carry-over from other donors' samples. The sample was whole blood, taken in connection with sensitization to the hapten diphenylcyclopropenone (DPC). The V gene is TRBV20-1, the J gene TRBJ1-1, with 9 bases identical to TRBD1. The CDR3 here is CSARQGGYTEAFF. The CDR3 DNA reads TGCAGTGCGAGACAGGGGGGGTACACTGAAGCTTTCTTT.